One and the same sample provided the 26 T cell receptor beta chains below, sequenced in a study of blood T cell repertoires in COVID-19. Profiling relied on immunoSEQ multiplex PCR, and the TCRdb table lists in-frame clones only, not all of them. This table holds over 200,000 clones, 90% to 95% found once. The sequencing sample was made of peripheral blood. The receptors were gathered from a man younger than 40 with acute or convalescent COVID-19.

The chain carries TRBV30 and TRBJ1-1, with 7 nucleotides matching TRBD1. CDR3 size: 14 residues. Germline-derived CDR1 and CDR2 are GTSNPN and SVGIG (reference sequence). The junction had 4 bases not matched to a gene; V was cut back by 2 bases and J by 1 base. CDR3 coding DNA: TGTGCCTGGAGTAGGCCAGGGGGGAACACTGAAGCTTTCTTT. Its protein product is CAWSRPGGNTEAFF.

The chain combines TRBV19 with TRBJ2-7; D perhaps matches TRBD2 (5 bases). V was clipped by 3 bases and J by 7 bases, with 10 bases between them. Germline values: CDR1 LNHDA, CDR2 SQIVND (reference sequence). The CDR3 sequence is 12 residues long. CDR3 DNA sequence: TGTGCCAGTAGTATTAAGTCGGGGGAGCAGTACTTC. This encodes CASSIKSGEQYF.

This clone was seen once. J is TRBJ2-1 and V is TRBV5-1; D uncertain. The CDR3 covers 15 residues. Trimming took off 0 bases at V and 0 bases at J, with 7 bases between the two ends. CDR1 is SGHRS and CDR2 is YFSETQ in the germline V gene. The chain's CDR3 is CASSLDFSSYNEQFF. CDR3 nucleotide sequence: TGCGCCAGCAGCTTGGATTTTAGCTCCTACAATGAGCAGTTCTTC.

In this sample, this clone turned up once. The chain combines TRBV7-3 with TRBJ1-1; 7 bases fit TRBD1. The CDR3 consists of 15 residues. Germline CDR1 reads SGHTA; CDR2 reads FQGTGA. With V trimmed by 0 bases and J by 1 base, 2 bases remained unmatched. CDR3 bases: TGTGCCAGCAGCTTAACGGGACAGACGAACACTGAAGCTTTCTTT. Protein product: CASSLTGQTNTEAFF.

V usage is TRBV7-2 and J usage is TRBJ2-6, with a weak D call TRBD2 (5 bases). This CDR3 has 18 amino acids. Germline V gene lookup returns CDR1 SGHTA and CDR2 FQGNSA. Trimming took 8 bases from V and 4 from J, leaving 24 bases between them. CDR3 coding DNA: TGTGCCAGCGCTCAAAACCGGGATCGGGGAGCCGGGGCCAACGTCCTGACTTTC. It is translated as CASAQNRDRGAGANVLTF.

The genes are TRBV28 and TRBJ2-7, with 7 bases aligning to TRBD1. Trimming removed 5 bases from V and 6 bases from J; junction bases left unmatched: 10. The CDR3 runs 14 residues. Germline CDR1 is MDHEN and CDR2 is SYDVKM. The CDR3 loop is CASSRAGGNGEQYF. As DNA, the CDR3 is TGTGCCAGCAGTCGGGCAGGGGGTAATGGCGAGCAGTACTTC.

The chain couples TRBV5-1 to TRBJ2-2; 9 bases are shared with TRBD1. The germline gives CDR1 SGHRS, CDR2 YFSETQ. The CDR3 consists of 15 residues. V lost 3 bases and J lost 5; bases outside the gene matches: 5. The chain's CDR3 is CASSSTGGVTGELFF. CDR3 nucleotide sequence: TGCGCCAGCAGCTCAACAGGGGGCGTGACCGGGGAGCTGTTTTTT.

The genes are TRBV27 and TRBJ1-1; 8 positions match TRBD1. V gave up 5 bases and J gave up 6 bases; unmatched junction bases: 11. Germline loops: CDR1 MNHEY, CDR2 SMNVEV (reference sequence). The CDR3 spans 15 residues. In DNA form, the CDR3 reads TGTGCCAGCAGTCCCGTCAGGGGGCAGGGTTCTGAAGCTTTCTTT. Translation gives CASSPVRGQGSEAFF.

V and J are TRBV6-5 and TRBJ1-5; D uncertain. Germline loops: CDR1 MNHEY, CDR2 SVGAGI. The CDR3 contains 15 residues. The germline V and J ends were trimmed by 8 bases and 0 bases, with 14 bases remaining between them. CDR3 sequence: CASDPYGYSNQPQHF. The CDR3 nucleotides are TGTGCCAGCGACCCCTACGGGTATAGCAATCAGCCCCAGCATTTT.

This clone was detected once. V and J are TRBV6-5 and TRBJ1-2; D is unclear. The length of the CDR3 is 13 residues. Trimming removed 10 bases from V and 7 bases from J, with 19 bases in between. Looked up from germline, CDR1 is MNHEY and CDR2 is SVGAGI. The DNA for the CDR3 is TGTGCCACGCAAAAATCGAAAGAGTTTGGCTACACCTTC. It translates to CATQKSKEFGYTF.

The chain couples TRBV28 to TRBJ2-1; maybe TRBD2 (5 bases). Trimming left V 2 bases short and J 0 bases short, with 11 bases between. The germline gives CDR1 MDHEN, CDR2 SYDVKM. This CDR3 is built from 16 residues. The CDR3 loop is CASSLMGRGSYNEQFF. The CDR3 DNA is TGTGCCAGCAGTTTAATGGGGAGAGGCTCCTACAATGAGCAGTTCTTC.

The chain recombines TRBV19 with TRBJ1-1, with 9 positions matching TRBD1. V was pared by 1 base and J by 8 bases, with 14 bases of the junction left unmatched. This CDR3 comprises 17 residues. Germline values: CDR1 LNHDA, CDR2 SQIVND (reference sequence). The CDR3 DNA reads as TGTGCCAGTAGTATAGGCCGGGACAGGGCCTCTAAAACGGAAGCTTTCTTT. This translates into CASSIGRDRASKTEAFF.

This chain links TRBV14 with TRBJ2-7, with 8 bases aligning to TRBD1. CDR1 and CDR2 from the germline V gene are SGHDN and FVKESK. J was trimmed by 2 bases and V by 4 bases; bases with no gene match: 19. CDR3 length: 19 residues. The CDR3 reads CASSLRAGQVGDLTYEQYF. The CDR3 nucleotides read TGTGCCAGCAGCCTCCGGGCGGGACAGGTGGGAGATCTAACCTACGAGCAGTACTTC.

The rearrangement joins TRBV5-1 to TRBJ2-1; a weak D match, TRBD2 (5 bases). The germline V and J ends were trimmed by 0 bases and 1 base, with 8 bases remaining between them. CDR1 is SGHRS, CDR2 YFSETQ, per germline. The CDR3 runs 15 residues. The CDR3 is CASSLAPGSYNEQFF. The CDR3 region has the DNA TGCGCCAGCAGCTTGGCCCCGGGGTCCTACAATGAGCAGTTCTTC. Full variable domain (remainder filled in from reference TRBV5-1 and TRBJ2-1): KAGVTQTPRYLIKTRGQQVTLSCSPISGHRSVSWYQQTPGQGLQFLFEYFSETQRNKGNFPGRFSGRQFSNSRSEMNVSTLELGDSALYLCASSLAPGSYNEQFFGPGTRLTVL.

The chain employs TRBV7-2 and TRBJ1-1; D not resolved. V gave up 3 bases and J gave up 0 bases, with 8 bases separating them. The length of the CDR3 is 14 residues. Germline V gene lookup returns CDR1 SGHTA and CDR2 FQGNSA. The CDR3 nucleotides are TGTGCCAGCAGCTTTTTCGGTGTGAACACTGAAGCTTTCTTT. Translated, it gives CASSFFGVNTEAFF.

The CDR3 bases are TGTGCCAGCAGCCAAAGGAGTGGCCGCTACACCTTC. This gives the protein CASSQRSGRYTF. The chain combines TRBV2 with TRBJ1-2; no clear D. The CDR3 loop spans 12 amino acids. CDR1 and CDR2 (germline): SNHLY, FYNNEI. V lost 6 bases and J 9 bases, leaving 14 bases between the germline ends.

V usage is TRBV19 and J usage is TRBJ1-2, with a possible D match to TRBD1 (5 bases). The germline gives CDR1 LNHDA, CDR2 SQIVND (reference sequence). The V gene lost 8 bases and the J gene lost 8 bases, with 15 bases spanning the gap. The CDR3 runs to 12 residues. This chain's CDR3 is CASRKGVHGYTF. The CDR3 region has the DNA TGTGCCAGTCGGAAAGGGGTTCACGGCTACACCTTC.

This clone appeared a single time. Distinct nucleotide sequences in the sample also encode this CDR3. The chain combines TRBV6-5 with TRBJ1-6; TRBD1 agrees at 7 bases. The CDR3 has 14 amino acids. The V gene end was trimmed by 3 bases and the J gene end by 7 bases; junction bases not matched to a gene: 3. The germline CDR1 and CDR2 sequences are MNHEY and SVGAGI. CDR3 coding DNA: TGTGCCAGCAGTTATTTACAGGGGAATTCACCCCTCCACTTT. Protein: CASSYLQGNSPLHF.

This chain links TRBV14 with TRBJ2-3; 9 bases agree with TRBD2. Trimming cost V 4 bases and J 4 bases; bases outside gene matches: 9. The V gene's germline CDR1 is SGHDN and CDR2 FVKESK. This CDR3 spans 16 amino acids. This chain's CDR3 is CASSPPRGGRADTQYF. As DNA, the CDR3 is TGTGCCAGCAGCCCCCCGCGGGGGGGCCGCGCAGATACGCAGTATTTT.

The chain links TRBV28 to TRBJ1-1, with TRBD1 identical over 7 bases. The CDR3 covers 15 residues. From germline, CDR1 is MDHEN and CDR2 SYDVKM. Trimming took 6 bases from V and 1 from J; bases not matched to a gene: 8. CDR3 in amino acids: CASSRGDRENTEAFF. The DNA for the CDR3 is TGTGCCAGCAGCCGGGGCGACAGGGAGAACACTGAAGCTTTCTTT.

The chain is built from TRBV6-5 and TRBJ2-1; weak D call: TRBD1 (6 bases). The germline V gene has CDR1 MNHEY and CDR2 SVGAGI. The CDR3 covers 12 residues. Trimming took 6 bases from V and 8 from J, leaving 11 bases between them. The CDR3 DNA sequence: TGTGCCAGCAGCCGGGACACTGATGAGCAGTTCTTC. Protein product: CASSRDTDEQFF.

This rearrangement joins TRBV30 to TRBJ1-2, with D hard to call. The CDR3 has 11 residues. Germline CDR1 GTSNPN, CDR2 SVGIG (reference sequence). The V end lost 4 bases, the J end lost 6 bases, and 9 bases lay between the germline ends. CDR3 amino acids: CAWMTTDGYTF. DNA of the CDR3: TGTGCCTGGATGACTACCGATGGCTACACCTTC.

The chain recombines TRBV2 with TRBJ2-5; 14 bases match TRBD2. The V and J ends lost 5 bases and 2 bases, in that order; junction bases with no gene match: 4. Per germline, CDR1 SNHLY and CDR2 FYNNEI. This CDR3 spans 16 amino acids. The CDR3 nucleotides read TGTGCCAGCAGTATGGGGACTAGCGGGGGTCAAGAGACCCAGTACTTC. It translates to CASSMGTSGGQETQYF.

The J gene is TRBJ2-7, the V gene TRBV28; D possibly corresponds to TRBD2 (5 bases). Germline V lookup: CDR1 MDHEN, CDR2 SYDVKM. V lost 6 bases, J lost 0 bases, and 9 bases lay in between. The CDR3 contains 13 residues. CDR3 DNA: TGTGCCAGCAGGCGGGTTAACTCCTACGAGCAGTACTTC. Translated: CASRRVNSYEQYF.

The chain has TRBV6-5 and TRBJ2-7, with D possibly matching TRBD1 (5 bases). The CDR3 contains 13 residues. V lost 7 bases and J 0 bases, leaving 10 bases between the germline ends. CDR1 and CDR2 from the germline V gene are MNHEY and SVGAGI. In DNA form, the CDR3 reads TGTGCCAGCAAAGGGGCCAGCTCCTACGAGCAGTACTTC. It yields the protein CASKGASSYEQYF.

In this sample, this clone turned up once. The chain has TRBV4-2 and TRBJ1-5, with D maybe TRBD1 (6 bases). The CDR3 is 15 residues long. With 0 bases removed from V and 7 bases from J, the gap between germline ends came to 13 bases. The germline CDR1 and CDR2 sequences are LGHNA and YNFKEQ. The CDR3 sequence is CASSQDSGGGQPQHF. The CDR3 DNA reads as TGTGCCAGCAGCCAAGATTCGGGGGGCGGGCAGCCCCAGCATTTT.